The next 24 T cell receptor beta chains were all read from a single sample in a study of cytomegalovirus exposure and HLA in healthy donors (dated by TCRdb to about 2017). The library relied on the immunoSEQ multiplex PCR assay. A mixture of 60 forward primers for TCR Vbeta segments and 13 reverse primers for TCR Jbeta segments was used in the multiplex PCR. Sourced from immuneACCESS, this table was stored by TCRdb with only in-frame sequences that have V and J called. A share of the clones is absent; for the studies checked, an unresolved V gene accounts for under half, and the remainder has no known explanation. Across this sample there are 95,000 to 150,000 clones, with roughly three fifths seen only once. Jointly, the top ten make up 1.5% of the sample. The sequenced material came from PBMCs. The origin of the receptors is a man between 18 and 29 years old in good health and CMV-seronegative.

To note about this clone: Other DNA sequences within the sample encode an identical CDR3. The V call is TRBV9, the J call TRBJ2-1, with TRBD2 matching 10 bases. The V and J ends lost 0 bases and 5 bases, in that order; junction bases with no gene match: 2. The germline V gene has CDR1 SGDLS and CDR2 YYNGEE. The CDR3 loop spans 15 amino acids. CDR3 loop: CASSVGTSGNNEQFF. CDR3 nucleotide sequence: TGTGCCAGCAGCGTAGGGACTAGCGGTAACAATGAGCAGTTCTTC. The full variable domain, its missing parts supplied by reference TRBV9 and TRBJ2-1, is DSGVTQTPKHLITATGQRVTLRCSPRSGDLSVYWYQQSLDQGLQFLIQYYNGEERAKGNILERFSAQQFPDLHSELNLSSLELGDSALYFCASSVGTSGNNEQFFGPGTRLTVL.

V and J are TRBV5-1 and TRBJ1-1; 7 bases are shared with TRBD1. The CDR3 has 16 residues. CDR1 is SGHRS, CDR2 YFSETQ, per germline. After removal of 3 bases from V and 1 base from J, the junction contained 9 bases not matched to a gene. The CDR3 sequence is CASSSRGSGTNTEAFF. The CDR3 DNA is TGCGCCAGCAGCTCCAGGGGGTCGGGGACGAACACTGAAGCTTTCTTT.

This chain links TRBV6-5 with TRBJ1-2, with TRBD1 identical over 9 bases. Trimming cost V 5 bases and J 13 bases; bases outside gene matches: 11. The CDR3 totals 13 residues. Germline values: CDR1 MNHEY, CDR2 SVGAGI. In nucleotides, the CDR3 is TGTGCCAGCAGTCCACAGGGGGCCCTGCGTTGCACCTTC. The encoded protein is CASSPQGALRCTF.

In this sample, this clone turned up a few times. The chain has TRBV2 and TRBJ2-5, with 8 bases aligning to TRBD2. Germline CDR1 is SNHLY and CDR2 is FYNNEI. Germline trimming cut 8 bases from V and 3 bases from J; bases unmatched to any gene: 2. This CDR3 region has 12 residues. In DNA, the CDR3 is TGTGCCAGCGGCGGGGGGAAAGAGACCCAGTACTTC. Protein product: CASGGGKETQYF.

This clone was recorded a few times. This rearrangement joins TRBV27 to TRBJ2-3, with 8 bases lining up with TRBD1. With V trimmed by 8 bases and J by 0 bases, 7 bases remained unmatched. CDR1 is MNHEY, CDR2 SMNVEV, per germline (reference sequence). CDR3 length equals 15 residues. CDR3 nucleotide sequence: TGTGCCAGCTCCTCCCGGGACAGGAGCACAGATACGCAGTATTTT. Protein product: CASSSRDRSTDTQYF.

The V and J genes are TRBV5-1 and TRBJ1-4; tentative D call: TRBD1 (6 bases). Germline V gene lookup returns CDR1 SGHRS and CDR2 YFSETQ. The germline V and J ends were trimmed by 5 bases and 8 bases, with 31 bases remaining between them. This CDR3 is 19 amino acids long. The CDR3 sequence: CASSQSVRDTHFQREKLFF. DNA of the CDR3: TGCGCCAGCAGTCAATCAGTCCGGGACACCCACTTCCAACGGGAAAAACTGTTTTTT.

The CDR3 reads CASSAYRGREQYF. DNA of the CDR3: TGTGCCAGCAGCGCATACAGGGGGCGCGAGCAGTACTTC. The chain carries TRBV11-2 and TRBJ2-7; TRBD1 matches 9 bases. J lost 6 bases, V lost 5 bases, and 5 bases had no gene match. Looked up from germline, CDR1 is SGHAT and CDR2 is FQNNGV. The CDR3 is 13 residues long.

The table lists this clone with a few counts. The chain employs TRBV19 and TRBJ2-1, with 10 bases matching TRBD2. Trimming took 6 bases from V and 10 from J; bases not matched to a gene: 9. Germline assignment: CDR1 LNHDA and CDR2 SQIVND (reference sequence). The CDR3 runs 14 residues. The CDR3 DNA reads as TGTGCCAGTAGCCAACTAGCGGGGAACGGGGAGCAGTTCTTC. Translated, it gives CASSQLAGNGEQFF.

The chain joins TRBV29-1 to TRBJ1-2; TRBD1 is a possible D gene (6 bases). Germline values: CDR1 SQVTM, CDR2 ANQGSEA. This CDR3 region has 14 residues. The V and J ends lost 7 bases and 6 bases respectively, with 21 bases between them. CDR3 amino acids: CSGRLRGSEDGYTF. The CDR3 nucleotides are TGCAGCGGACGCCTGAGGGGGAGTGAAGATGGCTACACCTTC.

The chain uses TRBV4-1 and TRBJ1-1; TRBD1 aligns across 8 bases. Germline lookup yields CDR1 MGHRA and CDR2 YSYEKL. Germline trimming cut 1 base from V and 10 bases from J; bases unmatched to any gene: 5. The CDR3 loop spans 13 amino acids. CDR3 region: CASSQVGGQGAFF. DNA of the CDR3: TGCGCCAGCAGCCAAGTTGGCGGACAGGGAGCTTTCTTT.

The chain links TRBV7-2 to TRBJ2-1; D ambiguous. Germline V lookup: CDR1 SGHTA, CDR2 FQGNSA. The V end was cut by 2 bases, the J end by 6 bases, with 14 bases between. CDR3 length: 15 amino acids. CDR3 region: CASSLSSGRRNEQFF. For the CDR3, the DNA is TGTGCCAGCAGCTTATCCTCGGGTAGGCGCAATGAGCAGTTCTTC.

This chain links TRBV5-1 with TRBJ1-1; a possible D gene is TRBD1 (5 bases). The CDR3 length is 15 residues. V was cut by 2 bases and J by 1 base, with 12 bases left in between. Germline CDR1 and CDR2: SGHRS and YFSETQ. In DNA form, the CDR3 reads TGCGCCAGCAGCTTAGACAGCCGTTCGAACACTGAAGCTTTCTTT. Its translation is CASSLDSRSNTEAFF. Drawing the rest from reference TRBV5-1 and TRBJ1-1, the complete variable domain is KAGVTQTPRYLIKTRGQQVTLSCSPISGHRSVSWYQQTPGQGLQFLFEYFSETQRNKGNFPGRFSGRQFSNSRSEMNVSTLELGDSALYLCASSLDSRSNTEAFFGQGTRLTVV.

The chain uses TRBV10-3 and TRBJ1-3; 7 bases fit TRBD1. The CDR3 runs to 17 residues. Germline trimming cut 0 bases from V and 0 bases from J; bases unmatched to any gene: 5. CDR1 is ENHRY, CDR2 SYGVKD, per germline. This chain's CDR3 is CAISESRTGSSGNTIYF. The CDR3 DNA follows: TGTGCCATCAGTGAGTCAAGGACAGGCAGCTCTGGAAACACCATATATTTT.

The V and J genes are TRBV19 and TRBJ1-2; no clear D gene. In germline, CDR1 is LNHDA, CDR2 SQIVND (reference sequence). V lost 3 bases to trimming and J lost 8 bases, with 10 bases between them. The CDR3 runs 12 residues. The CDR3 DNA reads as TGTGCCAGTAGTATGTGGACGGGGGGCTACACCTTC. Translated: CASSMWTGGYTF.

The chain uses TRBV28 and TRBJ1-2; D is uncertain. CDR1 is MDHEN, CDR2 SYDVKM, per germline. V dropped 3 bases and J dropped 3 bases, with 11 bases sitting between them. CDR3 length equals 14 residues. The CDR3 DNA reads TGTGCCAGCAGTTTTGCGCCGGAGTACTATGGCTACACCTTC. The encoded protein is CASSFAPEYYGYTF.

The chain is built from TRBV9 and TRBJ2-7; 9 bases line up with TRBD1. The CDR3 extends over 15 amino acids. V lost 3 bases and J lost 5; bases outside the gene matches: 9. Germline V CDR1 and CDR2: SGDLS, YYNGEE. The CDR3 reads CASSAQGARLDEQYF. In nucleotides, the CDR3 is TGTGCCAGCAGCGCACAGGGGGCGCGCCTGGACGAGCAGTACTTC. The full variable domain, in which reference TRBV9 and TRBJ2-7 provide the parts outside the CDR3, is DSGVTQTPKHLITATGQRVTLRCSPRSGDLSVYWYQQSLDQGLQFLIQYYNGEERAKGNILERFSAQQFPDLHSELNLSSLELGDSALYFCASSAQGARLDEQYFGPGTRLTVT.

The chain couples TRBV6-4 to TRBJ2-7; D ambiguous. V gave up 3 bases and J gave up 5 bases, with 11 bases separating them. The germline V gene has CDR1 MRHNA and CDR2 SNTAGT. There are 13 residues in the CDR3. CDR3 in DNA: TGTGCCAGCAGTGAATCCCCCGCGCACGAGCAGTACTTC. The encoded protein is CASSESPAHEQYF.

This chain links TRBV28 with TRBJ1-5; 10 bases line up with TRBD1. V trimming: 6 bases; J trimming: 7 bases; junction bases outside the gene matches: 9. CDR3 length equals 15 residues. The germline gives CDR1 MDHEN, CDR2 SYDVKM. CDR3 nucleotides: TGTGCCAGCAGCCCCGGGACAGGGGTACCACAGCCCCAGCATTTT. Translating gives CASSPGTGVPQPQHF.

CDR3 sequence reads: CSVEETGDNTGELFF. CDR3 nucleotide sequence: TGCAGCGTTGAAGAAACAGGGGACAACACCGGGGAGCTGTTTTTT. The V call is TRBV29-1, the J call TRBJ2-2; TRBD1 matches 7 bases. V gave up 0 bases and J gave up 2 bases; unmatched junction bases: 3. Germline V gene sequence: CDR1 SQVTM, CDR2 ANQGSEA. The CDR3 has 15 residues.

This chain connects TRBV28 to TRBJ2-1, with a weak D call TRBD2 (5 bases). The CDR3 is made up of 14 amino acids. V was pared by 1 base and J by 10 bases, with 14 bases between. CDR1 and CDR2 from the germline V gene are MDHEN and SYDVKM. The CDR3 coding sequence is TGTGCCAGCAGTTTATCGTCGGGGTTCGAGGAGCAGTTCTTC. Protein sequence: CASSLSSGFEEQFF.

There are a few counts of this clone. The chain has TRBV28 and TRBJ2-2, with TRBD2 matching 11 bases. From germline, CDR1 is MDHEN and CDR2 SYDVKM. Trimming removed 6 bases from V and 6 bases from J; junction bases left unmatched: 9. The CDR3 has 16 residues. CDR3 amino acids: CASRSGGLAGAGELFF. The CDR3 nucleotides read TGTGCCAGCAGATCAGGTGGACTAGCGGGCGCCGGGGAGCTGTTTTTT.

The chain carries TRBV7-9 and TRBJ2-7, with 7 positions matching TRBD2. This CDR3 comprises 17 residues. Looked up from germline, CDR1 is SEHNR and CDR2 is FQNEAQ (reference sequence). V trimming: 1 base; J trimming: 4 bases; junction bases outside the gene matches: 13. The CDR3 DNA follows: TGTGCCAGCAGCTTAGTAGGTATTTTGGGAGGGCCTTACGAGCAGTACTTC. It encodes CASSLVGILGGPYEQYF.

The chain recombines TRBV7-2 with TRBJ2-7; tentatively, D is TRBD2 (6 bases). The V end was cut by 5 bases, the J end by 2 bases, with 16 bases between. Per germline, CDR1 SGHTA and CDR2 FQGNSA. The CDR3 extends over 15 amino acids. CDR3: CASSLTTSPPYEQYF. For the CDR3, the DNA is TGTGCCAGCAGCCTCACGACTAGTCCCCCCTACGAGCAGTACTTC. Full variable domain (missing parts from reference TRBV7-2 and TRBJ2-7): GAGVSQSPSNKVTEKGKDVELRCDPISGHTALYWYRQSLGQGLEFLIYFQGNSAPDKSGLPSDRFSAERTGGSVSTLTIQRTQQEDSAVYLCASSLTTSPPYEQYFGPGTRLTVT.

The V and J genes are TRBV7-7 and TRBJ2-3; 9 bases align to TRBD1. In germline, CDR1 is SSHAT, CDR2 FNYEAQ (reference sequence). CDR3 length equals 15 residues. V lost 1 base, J lost 5 bases, and 4 bases stayed unmatched. CDR3 sequence (DNA): TGTGCCAGCAGCTTAGGGACAGGGGACCAAGATACGCAGTATTTT. Protein: CASSLGTGDQDTQYF.